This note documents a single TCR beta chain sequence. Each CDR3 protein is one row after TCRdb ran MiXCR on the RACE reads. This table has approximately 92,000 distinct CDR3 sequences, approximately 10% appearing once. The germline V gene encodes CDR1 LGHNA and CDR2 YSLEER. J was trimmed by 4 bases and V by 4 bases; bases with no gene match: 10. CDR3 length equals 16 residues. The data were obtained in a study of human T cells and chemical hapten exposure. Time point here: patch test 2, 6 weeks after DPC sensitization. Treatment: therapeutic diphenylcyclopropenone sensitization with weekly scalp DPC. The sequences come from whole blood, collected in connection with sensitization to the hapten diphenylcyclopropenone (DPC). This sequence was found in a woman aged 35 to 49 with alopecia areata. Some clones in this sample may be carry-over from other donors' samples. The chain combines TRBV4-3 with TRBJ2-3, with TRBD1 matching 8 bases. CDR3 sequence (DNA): TGCGCCAGCAGCCCCCAGGGGGCTGGAGGTGCAGATACGCAGTATTTT. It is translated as CASSPQGAGGADTQYF.